The 9 T cell receptor beta chains below all came from one sample that was sequenced in a study of cytomegalovirus exposure and HLA in healthy donors. The PCR ran on 60 Vbeta and 13 Jbeta primers. TCRdb keeps only in-frame clones here, not all; method: immunoSEQ multiplex PCR. This repertoire comprises 150,000 or so clones; its ten largest clones make up over 1%. What was sequenced was PBMCs. All receptors derive from a woman between 55 and 75 years old in good health and CMV-seronegative.

The chain employs TRBV5-8 and TRBJ2-2; TRBD2 aligns across 8 bases. V shed 3 bases and J 0 bases; nucleotides not matched to a gene: 1. The CDR3 consists of 15 residues. Germline CDR1 reads SGHTS; CDR2 reads YDEGEE. Here the CDR3 reads CASSSGLANTGELFF. CDR3 bases: TGTGCCAGCAGCTCGGGACTAGCGAACACCGGGGAGCTGTTTTTT.

The chain joins TRBV18 to TRBJ2-6, with TRBD1 as a possible D gene (8 bases). The CDR3 is made up of 18 amino acids. V shed 5 bases and J shed 0 bases, with 17 bases lying between them. Germline V gene lookup returns CDR1 KGHSH and CDR2 LQKENI. DNA of the CDR3: TGTGCCAGCTCAATGGGGGGGACAGGCCACTCTGGGGCCAACGTCCTGACTTTC. Encoded protein: CASSMGGTGHSGANVLTF. Full variable domain (rest looked up from reference TRBV18 and TRBJ2-6): NAGVMQNPRHLVRRRGQEARLRCSPMKGHSHVYWYRQLPEEGLKFMVYLQKENIIDESGMPKERFSAEFPKEGPSILRIQQVVRGDSAAYFCASSMGGTGHSGANVLTFGAGSRLTVL.

The chain links TRBV7-9 to TRBJ2-5, with a weak D call TRBD2 (6 bases). The germline gives CDR1 SEHNR, CDR2 FQNEAQ (reference sequence). The V gene lost 2 bases and the J gene lost 2 bases, with 9 bases spanning the gap. The CDR3 consists of 14 residues. The CDR3 bases are TGTGCCAGCAGCTTAAGACTAGATCAAGAGACCCAGTACTTC. Its translation: CASSLRLDQETQYF.

The chain has TRBV18 and TRBJ1-4; TRBD1 matches 9 bases. There are 14 residues in the CDR3. V was clipped by 4 bases and J by 5 bases; unmatched bases: 2. Germline loops: CDR1 KGHSH, CDR2 LQKENI. Here the CDR3 DNA reads TGTGCCAGCTCACGGGACAGGGTCAATGAAAAACTGTTTTTT. Its protein is CASSRDRVNEKLFF.

The rearrangement joins TRBV20-1 to TRBJ2-7; D might be TRBD1 (5 bases). The CDR3 spans 11 residues. V dropped 6 bases and J dropped 7 bases, with 13 bases sitting between them. CDR1 DFQATT and CDR2 SNEGSKA come from the germline V gene (reference sequence). The CDR3 protein is CSALRAGEQYF. CDR3 nucleotides: TGCAGTGCCTTACGGGCAGGGGAGCAGTACTTC.

The rearrangement joins TRBV5-1 to TRBJ1-4; 12 bases align to TRBD1. Looked up from germline, CDR1 is SGHRS and CDR2 is YFSETQ. Trimming cost V 0 bases and J 8 bases; bases outside gene matches: 2. This CDR3 is 15 amino acids long. This CDR3 is CASSLAGTGGEKLFF. DNA of the CDR3: TGCGCCAGCAGCTTGGCCGGGACAGGGGGCGAAAAACTGTTTTTT.

A remark on this clone: This CDR3 is also generated by other DNA sequences in the sample. This chain uses TRBV5-1 with TRBJ2-2, with 8 nucleotides matching TRBD1. The V gene end was trimmed by 2 bases and the J gene end by 3 bases; junction bases not matched to a gene: 3. The V gene's germline CDR1 is SGHRS and CDR2 YFSETQ. CDR3 length: 15 amino acids. Here the CDR3 DNA reads TGCGCCAGCAGCTTATCAGGGGGCGACACCGGGGAGCTGTTTTTT. Translating it yields CASSLSGGDTGELFF.

The V gene is TRBV7-8, the J gene TRBJ1-3; D remains ambiguous. The V end lost 4 bases, the J end lost 0 bases, and 13 bases lay between the germline ends. The CDR3 has 16 residues. The germline gives CDR1 SGHVS, CDR2 FQNEAQ. The CDR3 DNA reads TGTGCCAGCAGCTCTATCCCCGGGAGCTCTGGAAACACCATATATTTT. This translates into CASSSIPGSSGNTIYF. The variable domain in full, completed from reference TRBV7-8 and TRBJ1-3, reads GAGVSQSPRYKVAKRGQDVALRCDPISGHVSLFWYQQALGQGPEFLTYFQNEAQLDKSGLPSDRFFAERPEGSVSTLKIQRTQQEDSAVYLCASSSIPGSSGNTIYFGEGSWLTVV.

The rearrangement uses TRBV27 and TRBJ2-7; the match to TRBD1 covers 10 bases. CDR3 length: 16 amino acids. Germline lookup yields CDR1 MNHEY and CDR2 SMNVEV (reference sequence). Trimming cost V 5 bases and J 1 base; bases outside gene matches: 8. CDR3 region: CASSATGTGVSYEQYF. The DNA of the CDR3 is TGTGCCAGCAGTGCGACCGGGACAGGGGTTTCCTACGAGCAGTACTTC.